These 7 T cell receptor beta chains originate from one sample sequenced in a study of cytomegalovirus exposure and HLA in healthy donors. The PCR made use of 60 Vbeta and 13 Jbeta primers. TCRdb's table, derived via immunoSEQ multiplex PCR, lists solely in-frame clones and lacks some. The sample includes some 180,000 clones, over 65% of them seen just once. The sequenced material came from PBMCs. The receptors stem from a man younger than 35 in good health and CMV-seronegative.

The V gene is TRBV5-1, the J gene TRBJ1-6; TRBD1 matches at 7 bases. This CDR3 comprises 18 residues. The J segment lost 3 bases and the V segment lost 0 bases, leaving 9 bases of the junction unmatched. Germline loops: CDR1 SGHRS, CDR2 YFSETQ. The CDR3 here is CASSLANPGTDYNSPLHF. The CDR3 region has the DNA TGCGCCAGCAGCTTGGCCAACCCCGGGACAGACTATAATTCACCCCTCCACTTT.

The chain has TRBV19 and TRBJ2-1; TRBD2 aligns across 8 bases. In germline, CDR1 is LNHDA, CDR2 SQIVND (reference sequence). This CDR3 contains 15 residues. V lost 3 bases and J lost 8; bases outside the gene matches: 9. Here the CDR3 reads CASSIQSGGVDEQFF. CDR3 in DNA: TGTGCCAGTAGTATTCAAAGCGGGGGAGTCGATGAGCAGTTCTTC.

This chain links TRBV28 with TRBJ1-2, with 8 nucleotides matching TRBD1. The CDR3 is 15 residues long. CDR1 MDHEN and CDR2 SYDVKM come from the germline V gene. With 6 bases clipped from V and 4 bases from J, the junction kept 10 bases outside the gene matches. The CDR3 DNA follows: TGTGCCAGCAGCCCCAGGACAGGGAGGGCCTATGGCTACACCTTC. It specifies CASSPRTGRAYGYTF.

This chain joins TRBV15 and TRBJ1-1; D might be TRBD1 (6 bases). This CDR3 contains 16 residues. V lost 1 base, J lost 4 bases, and 16 bases lay in between. In germline, CDR1 is LNHNV, CDR2 YYDKDF (reference sequence). The CDR3 DNA reads TGTGCCACCAGCAGAGGCGGGGGGGCGATGGGCACTGAAGCTTTCTTT. It specifies CATSRGGGAMGTEAFF.

The count of this clone is one. V gene TRBV15 combines with J gene TRBJ2-3; D not resolved. Trimming pared 0 bases from V and 0 bases from J, leaving 7 bases between. CDR3 size: 15 residues. Germline V gene data show CDR1 as LNHNV and CDR2 as YYDKDF (reference sequence). In DNA form, the CDR3 reads TGTGCCACCAGCAGAGATGCGGCCAGCACAGATACGCAGTATTTT. Amino acid sequence: CATSRDAASTDTQYF.

V is TRBV6-5 and J is TRBJ1-3; D is uncertain. The V end was cut by 0 bases, the J end by 1 base, with 10 bases between. The germline V gene has CDR1 MNHEY and CDR2 SVGAGI. The CDR3 covers 16 residues. In DNA form, the CDR3 reads TGTGCCAGCAGTTACTCCGGCGGAAGTTCTGGAAACACCATATATTTT. Translated, it gives CASSYSGGSSGNTIYF.

This clone was detected a few times. The chain uses TRBV5-1 and TRBJ2-7; 8 bases agree with TRBD1. V lost 2 bases to trimming and J lost 0 bases; unmatched junction nucleotides: 7. The germline CDR1 and CDR2 sequences are SGHRS and YFSETQ. This CDR3 contains 16 residues. CDR3 protein: CASSLFGGQGSYEQYF. The DNA of the CDR3 is TGCGCCAGCAGCTTATTTGGTGGACAGGGCTCCTACGAGCAGTACTTC.